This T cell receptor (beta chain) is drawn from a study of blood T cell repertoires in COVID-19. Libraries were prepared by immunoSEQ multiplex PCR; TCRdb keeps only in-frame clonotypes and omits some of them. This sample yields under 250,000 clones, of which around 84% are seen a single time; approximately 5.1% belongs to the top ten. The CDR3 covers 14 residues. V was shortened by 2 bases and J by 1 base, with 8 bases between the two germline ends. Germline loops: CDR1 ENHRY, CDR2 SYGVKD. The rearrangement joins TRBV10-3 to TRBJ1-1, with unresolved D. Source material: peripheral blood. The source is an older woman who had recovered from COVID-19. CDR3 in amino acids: CAISEVGKNTEAFF. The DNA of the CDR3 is TGTGCCATCAGTGAGGTGGGCAAGAACACTGAAGCTTTCTTT.